Below are 2 T cell receptor beta chains sequenced from a single sample in a study of a mutant IDH1 vaccine in newly diagnosed glioma. For these receptors, no antigen is known. The table came from immunoSEQ multiplex PCR; TCRdb's copy has only in-frame clones and leaves some out. The sample has 45,000 to 55,000 clones, just under 80% seen once. The sample's time point: week 5, during vaccination. In the vaccine, a single dose held 300 ug of the mutant IDH1 20-mer peptide, along with topical imiquimod. Specimen: PBMCs, collected from a glioma patient whose treatment included an IDH1 peptide vaccine. The receptors here all came from a woman between 40 and 50 years old with glioma.

The chain links TRBV23-1 to TRBJ1-2; D is uncertain. TRBV23-1 falls under the ORF class, with uncertain function. With 7 bases removed from V and 6 bases from J, the gap between germline ends came to 15 bases. The CDR3 has 13 residues. The CDR3 DNA reads as TGCGCCAGCATACCACACGCTCCCCATGGCTACACCTTC. Amino acid sequence: CASIPHAPHGYTF.

This chain joins TRBV15 and TRBJ2-7; maybe TRBD1 (6 bases). Deletions cut 1 base from V and 0 bases from J, with 10 bases between. This CDR3 is 15 amino acids long. Germline CDR1 and CDR2: LNHNV and YYDKDF (reference sequence). For the CDR3, the DNA is TGTGCCACCAGCAGAGGACAGGCCAGCTCCTACGAGCAGTACTTC. Protein product: CATSRGQASSYEQYF.